This T cell receptor (beta chain) came from a study of molecular identifiers for immune sequencing clone quantification. In the sort, naive CD8 T cells were defined as CD8+CD4-CCR7+CD45RA+. This clonotype was counted many times. What it binds is unknown. V lost 1 base to trimming and J lost 1 base; unmatched junction nucleotides: 3. There are 17 residues in the CDR3. In germline, CDR1 is SNHLY, CDR2 FYNNEI. Bulk TCR library preparation followed previously described methods with listed TCR primers. TCRdb called the PCR reads again in MiXCR, with one record for every CDR3 protein. The sample shows about 70,000 distinct CDR3 sequences, 15% to 20% of them seen only once. Findings and limits, study-wide: A single cell's spiked Jurkat TCR RNA was reportedly detectable among under 1.1 million naive cells.

This TCR came from a human donor in good health. Some libraries in this study had Jurkat cell RNA spiked in. Sequencing was performed on naive CD8+ T cells from blood, with Jurkat cell RNA spiked in. This sample's subset: FACS-sorted CD8+CD4-CCR7+CD45RA+ naive T cells. The chain recombines TRBV2 with TRBJ2-2; 10 bases match TRBD2. The chain's CDR3 is CASSEGRLAGNTGELFF. For the CDR3, the DNA is TGTGCCAGCAGTGAAGGGAGACTAGCGGGGAACACCGGGGAGCTGTTTTTT.